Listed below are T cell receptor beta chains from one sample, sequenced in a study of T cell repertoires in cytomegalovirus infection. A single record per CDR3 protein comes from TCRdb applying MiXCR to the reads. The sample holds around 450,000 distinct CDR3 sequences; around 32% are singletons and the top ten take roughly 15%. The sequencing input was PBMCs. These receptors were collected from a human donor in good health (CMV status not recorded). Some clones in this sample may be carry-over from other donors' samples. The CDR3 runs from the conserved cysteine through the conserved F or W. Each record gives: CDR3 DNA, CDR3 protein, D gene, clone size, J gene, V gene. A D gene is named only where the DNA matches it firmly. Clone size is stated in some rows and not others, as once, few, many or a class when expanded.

TGTGCCAGCACGAGGCAGGATCAGCCCAAGCATTTT | CASTRQDQPKHF | . | . | TRBJ1-5 | TRBV7-2
TGTGCCAGCAAACCGAAAGGGCTAGCTTCAGATACGCAGTATTTT | CASKPKGLASDTQYF | . | . | TRBJ2-3 | TRBV2
TGCAGTGCTAGATCGGAGACAACTGGAAACACCATATATTTT | CSARSETTGNTIYF | . | . | TRBJ1-3 | TRBV20-1
TGTGCCAGCAGCTTAGAATGGGTAGATACGCAGTATTTT | CASSLEWVDTQYF | . | many | TRBJ2-3 | TRBV7-2
TGTGCCACCAGCAGGGGACAGGGGGCATTTAGGGAAGCTTTCTTT | CATSRGQGAFREAFF | TRBD1 | . | TRBJ1-1 | TRBV15
TGTGCCAGCAGCTTTCAACAGATCACAGATACGACGTATTTT | CASSFQQITDTTYF | . | . | TRBJ2-3 | TRBV7-2
TGTGCCAGCAGGGGGACAGCCTACAATGAGCAGTTCTTC | CASRGTAYNEQFF | TRBD1 | many | TRBJ2-1 | TRBV12-3/TRBV12-4
TGTGCCCGCAGACAGGGAACTCCAGATACGCAGTATTTT | CARRQGTPDTQYF | TRBD1 | . | TRBJ2-3 | TRBV6-6
TGTGCCACCAGTGACTTGGACAGCACTGAAGCTTTCTTT | CATSDLDSTEAFF | . | . | TRBJ1-1 | TRBV24-1
TGTGCCAGCAGCTTAGTCAACAGGGACTACGAGCAGTACTTC | CASSLVNRDYEQYF | . | . | TRBJ2-7 | TRBV11-2
TGTGCCAGCAGCCCCCGCCCCGGGACAGGGTTAGATACGCAGTATTTT | CASSPRPGTGLDTQYF | TRBD1 | . | TRBJ2-3 | TRBV13
TGTGCCAGCAGCCAAGAAGGGATTTGGGCAGGGTCGGTCTATGGCTACACCTTC | CASSQEGIWAGSVYGYTF | . | few | TRBJ1-2 | TRBV4-2
TGTGCCAGCAGTAACCGCCATACGCAGTATTTT | CASSNRHTQYF | . | . | TRBJ2-3 | TRBV25-1
TGTGCCAGCAGCTCCCGGACTTACACAGATACGCAGTATTTT | CASSSRTYTDTQYF | . | few | TRBJ2-3 | TRBV7-8
TGTGCCAGCAGCTCCATTTGTCAGGCTAACACTGAAGCTTTCTTT | CASSSICQANTEAFF | . | . | TRBJ1-1 | TRBV5-4
TGCGCCAGCAGCCAAGGGGGGGTGGTGGGCACCGGGGAGCTGTTTTTT | CASSQGGVVGTGELFF | . | many | TRBJ2-2 | TRBV4-3